The present T cell receptor (beta chain) was sequenced within a study of technical replicates of blood from a handful of donors (dated by TCRdb to 2017 to 2019). Library preparation used the immunoSEQ multiplex PCR assay. The immuneACCESS repertoire file appears here via TCRdb, limited to in-frame rearrangements. These files lack a portion of the clones; in checked studies, under half of the deficit traces to unresolved V genes, and the cause of the others is not known. This sample holds 90,000 to 100,000 clones; approximately 94% were observed only once. The ten largest clones represent about 0.3% of the sample. To note about this clone: Its cognate antigen has yet to be identified. No much larger clonotype is one base removed from it; base qualities were not supplied.

Source material: T cells isolated from PBMCs. This receptor was obtained from a human donor in good health.

The DNA sequence is given as TGTGCCAGCTCACCGGTGGCGGTCGGTCACACAGATACGCAGTATTTT. It encodes CASSPVAVGHTDTQYF. Recombination connected TRBV18 to TRBJ2-3; a confident D gene designation cannot be given. CDR1 and CDR2 (KGHSH, LQKENI) derive from the germline V gene. Inclusive of the bounding cysteine and phenylalanine, the CDR3 is 16 residues long. Only CDR3 DNA remains: 48 bases, in frame from the first base. V is shortened by 3 bases, J by 2 bases, and the region joining them spans 15 bases.